This entry describes one T cell receptor beta chain. Its cognate antigen has yet to be identified. Qualities for individual bases were not recorded, and no much larger clone is one base off. Libraries were prepared through the immunoSEQ multiplex PCR assay. The multiplex PCR relied on a mix of 60 forward primers for TCR Vbeta segments and 13 reverse primers for TCR Jbeta segments. Amplification of the CDR3 region of rearranged TCR beta genes was performed with a multiplex PCR assay on genomic DNA. Amplified TCR beta libraries were sequenced as 87-base-pair reads on the Illumina HiSeq System. The paper's data handling went like this. Across the 640 or so repertoires, a later analysis counted around 80 million unique TCR beta chains, roughly 11 million of which were shared by at least two donors. To remove PCR and sequencing errors, raw reads were error-corrected and collapsed into unique sequences using a nearest-neighbor algorithm that merged closely related sequences. V, D and J gene segments were assigned by aligning CDR3 sequences to IMGT reference sequences. Each retained sequence needed at least a six-nucleotide match to both a V gene segment and a J gene segment. A rearrangement counted as productive if the CDR3 had no stop codons and remained in frame with V and J, and every other rearrangement counted as non-productive. CDR3 was defined according to IMGT convention as the region running from the second conserved V-encoded cysteine to the conserved J-encoded phenylalanine. The earlier analysis of fewer than 750 of the donors excluded sequences that lacked an unambiguous match to a single V gene segment. In an earlier analysis of approximately 610 of the donors, V segments were called functional above 56.7% productive rearrangements and were called segregating when the between-donor standard deviation exceeded 5%. To diagnose cytomegalovirus status from the catalog of TCR beta chain sequences, a statistical classification framework was built. V and J gene assignment, in a later analysis, came from comparing TCR nucleotide sequences with IMGT/GENE-DB human TR gene sequences. In a later analysis, CDR3 sequences and most-parsimonious VDJ recombination scenarios were assigned using the TCRdist pipeline. In a later analysis, each TCR beta chain was defined by its CDR3 amino acid sequence together with its V-gene family, and reads lacking a unique V-gene family were excluded. A later analysis removed 600 or so highly shared, low-generation-probability nucleotide sequences to deal with suspected cross-contamination and a sequencing artifact. In a later analysis, a clonal expansion index was calculated for each public chain from normalized within-repertoire ranks of inferred template counts. A later analysis computed generation probabilities with a VDJ recombination model fitted to out-of-frame rearrangements, and checked the results against IGoR. A later analysis scored TCR-TCR, TCR-HLA and TCR-CMV co-occurrence with hypergeometric tests, applying a repertoire-size bias correction to TCR pairs. To estimate false discovery rates, a later analysis permuted the HLA or CMV assignments 20 times. In a later analysis, co-occurring TCRs were grouped with DBSCAN, and TCRdist sequence similarity was added when clustering was performed within HLA-allele-positive subsets. Repertoires with fewer than 30,000 or more than 120,000 public chains were left out of co-occurrence clustering, as were five repertoires with anomalous nucleotide sharing. This is the immuneACCESS table as TCRdb keeps it, with only in-frame sequences that have V and J called. A part of the clones is gone; compared with another copy, unresolved V genes explain less than half, and the rest is unexplained. V, J and clone size are those of that table, while D and trimming were read from the DNA. A total of hundreds of thousands of clones appear in this sample, approximately 70% of them only once. The ten largest make up approximately 2.1% of the sample.

From the germline V gene, CDR1 is MDHEN and CDR2 is SYDVKM. V is cut by 7 bases and J by 6 bases, and the space between the germline ends is 28 bases. Taken from cysteine to phenylalanine, the CDR3 has 17 residues. Only CDR3 DNA remains: 51 bases, in frame from the first base. The entry originates in a study of cytomegalovirus exposure and HLA in healthy donors (dated by TCRdb to 2015 to 2018). General notes on the study: In an earlier analysis of fewer than 750 of the donors, 250 to 350 Gb of sequence data and approximately 120 million unique TCR beta sequences from about 179 million T cells were reported. An early release that covered some 630 HLA-typed donors contained approximately 300 gigabases of sequencing data and 85 million to 100 million unique TCR sequences. Of the 350 to 400 genotyped donors, approximately 83% fell in the genetic ancestry cluster associated with self-reported Caucasian donors. The study was designed to test whether signatures of past pathogen exposure could be identified by cataloging public T cell receptors. The T cell repertoires of 666 subjects were profiled by immunosequencing and related to cytomegalovirus serostatus. In addition to the first cohort of approximately 650 subjects, a separate validation cohort of 120 different subjects was used. High-throughput TCR immunosequencing, statistical association of individual TCRs with disease status, and machine learning were combined to predict cytomegalovirus infection status. In a later analysis, previously published TCR beta repertoires from fewer than 750 donors were re-analyzed and high-resolution HLA genotyping was added so that TCR occurrence patterns could be studied. The later analysis used no new phenotypic data to find candidate immune exposures, relying instead on TCR beta sequences and their occurrence across donors. To decide whether each TCR beta V gene segment behaved as functional or pseudogenic, an earlier analysis of approximately 620 of the donors relied on high-throughput TCR beta sequencing. Alongside the repertoire data, information on donor age, sex, ethnicity and CMV serostatus was compiled. Genome-wide SNP genotypes for about 55% of the roughly 670 donors were used in a later genetic analysis, which treated that subset as a discovery cohort. All discovery cohort repertoires had been generated on a single sequencing platform. HLA typing included class I and class II loci at four-digit resolution. Typing coverage differed by locus: A, B, C, DRB1 and DQB1 were typed in about 629-640 donors, DQA1 in 500 to 550, DPA1 in roughly 590, and DPB1 in 400 to 490. Roughly five DR-DQ haplotypes were handled as single units for association and clustering because linkage in the cohort was strong. Across about 380 genotyped donors of the cohort, an average of roughly 250,000 unique TCR beta nucleotide sequences per donor were sequenced, and approximately 17% of those sequences were non-productive.

The cohort consisted of 600 to 700 healthy bone marrow donors. Cohort members were all nominally healthy when sampled, although unrecorded immune exposures were likely present. The donor was CMV seronegative and belonged to the group of roughly 330 seronegative cohort members. A peripheral blood sample was provided by each donor, and peripheral blood mononuclear cells were used for TCR beta sequencing. The Qiagen DNeasy Blood Extraction Kit was used to extract genomic DNA from the blood cell samples. Results the study describes overall, beyond this receptor: Several of the top co-occurrence clusters appeared to be linked to parvovirus B19, influenza, CMV and Epstein-Barr virus, according to a later analysis. A later analysis found that most CMV-associated TCR beta chains appeared HLA-restricted, with HLA associations seemingly driven largely by CMV exposure. A later genetic analysis associated a missense DCLRE1C variant with V-gene and J-gene trimming of TCR beta chains, and an independent cohort replicated the association. According to the authors, the approach could potentially be generalized to other disease states and immunological phenotypes. This cohort had only TCR beta chains sequenced, and the lack of alpha or paired-chain data limited which features could be detected. Around 16 rarely observed V segments, including chromosome 9 orphons, were excluded from the earlier analysis of 550 to 700 of the donors because counts were too low. The 87-base-pair reads could not distinguish some IMGT-functional V segments, including TRBV6-2 and TRBV6-3, so those segments were excluded. Compared with equally common non-associated chains, HLA-associated TCR beta chains in a later analysis were more clonally expanded and had lower generation probabilities. A later analysis associated 15,000 to 20,000 TCR beta sequences with specific HLA alleles at a false discovery rate of 0.05. Across donors, most TCR sequences were observed very rarely, whereas some public TCRs were present in many individuals. For the cohort, immune exposure information was limited to CMV serostatus. In a later analysis, the rate of TCR association differed among HLA loci, with DRB1 alleles having the most associated TCRs and HLA-C alleles having the fewest. Roughly uniform sequencing depth across donors was assumed in presence/absence analyses, although this assumption may not hold. Linkage disequilibrium might explain the correlated functional status among segregating V segments, but an unknown experimental factor could not be excluded. A further reported finding was that TCR beta sequences accurately predicted the HLA-A and HLA-B alleles for most subjects in the first cohort. When HLA alleles, especially DR and DQ, strongly co-occurred, TCR associations were difficult to assign to individual alleles. Three of the identified cytomegalovirus-associated TCR beta chains were confirmed in vitro to be specific for cytomegalovirus antigens. In an earlier analysis of some 550 of the donors, most TCR beta V segments were observed in productive rearrangements about 87% or about 30% of the time, broadly matching IMGT annotations. Compared with the approximately 670-donor mean, donors in an Asian-associated ancestry cluster had fewer N-insertions in productive TCRs, according to a later genetic analysis. The sequencing pipeline was judged likely to have produced a cluster of highly shared sequence variants as a technical artifact. HLA typing was unavailable for some donors at each locus, so association tests used only the typed subset. In both the original and validation cohorts, the classifier was reported to diagnose cytomegalovirus status with high specificity and sensitivity. The study gave a list of under 200 TCR beta chains associated with cytomegalovirus.

The chain links TRBV28 with TRBJ2-7; possibly the D gene is TRBD2, per 7 matching bases. Sequenced: PBMCs. The source is a female donor in good health and CMV-seronegative. The sequenced DNA is TGTGCCAGCACGACACAGGGTGGGGGCTGGGGGGGTGCCGAGCAGTACTTC. Its translation reads: CASTTQGGGWGGAEQYF.